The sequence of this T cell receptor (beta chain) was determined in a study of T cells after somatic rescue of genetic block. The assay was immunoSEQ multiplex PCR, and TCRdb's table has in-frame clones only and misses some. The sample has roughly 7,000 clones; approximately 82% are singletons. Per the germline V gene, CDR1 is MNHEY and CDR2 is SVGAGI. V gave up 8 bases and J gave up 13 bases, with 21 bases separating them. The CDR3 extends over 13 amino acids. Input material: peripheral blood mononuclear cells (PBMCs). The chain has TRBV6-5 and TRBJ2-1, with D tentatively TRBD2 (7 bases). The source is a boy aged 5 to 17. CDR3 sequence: CASLPYRGADQFF. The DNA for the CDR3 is TGTGCCAGCCTACCCTACCGGGGGGCGGATCAGTTCTTC.